This T cell receptor beta chain comes out of a study of blood T cell repertoires in COVID-19. Study-wide background: Material from acute and convalescent COVID-19 was sourced from the United States, Italy and Spain. The cDNA or gDNA used as material had been derived from T cells, B-cell-depleted T cells, or PBMCs.

Source study methods: From reference gene primer amplification, estimates of nucleated cell counts were derived. Data came from immunoSEQ multiplex PCR; TCRdb stores just in-frame clones and leaves some out. The V and J calls and clone size were taken over from that table, and D and trimming were inferred from the DNA. The table has hundreds of thousands of clones, about 82% seen once. The sequence came from a human donor in a cohort sampled during active COVID-19. The sequencing sample was made of peripheral blood.

CDR3 region: CASSQSKVGQLNTEAFF. Written as DNA, the CDR3 is TGCGCCAGCAGTCAATCTAAGGTGGGGCAGTTGAACACTGAAGCTTTCTTT. The chain combines TRBV23-1 with TRBJ1-1; the D gene is possibly TRBD1 (5 bases). TRBV23-1 is given ORF status, its function remaining uncertain. This CDR3 is 17 amino acids long. With 0 bases removed from V and 0 bases from J, the gap between germline ends came to 14 bases.